These T cell receptor beta chains were read from a single sample in a study of CD8+CD57+ T cells in acquired aplastic anemia. In TCRdb, the reads were re-called with MiXCR into one record per CDR3 protein. The top ten clones hold about 15% of a sample with about 190,000 distinct CDR3 sequences, approximately 52% of them seen once. Sequencing input: sorted CD4+, CD8+, or CD8+CD57+ T cells (not recorded which) from PBMCs. These receptors were obtained from a human donor in good health, serving as a control. The CDR3 runs from the conserved cysteine through the conserved F or W. Each record gives: V gene, D gene, J gene, clone size, CDR3 DNA, CDR3 protein. D genes are given only for firm matches. Size is stated for part of the rows, as once, few or many counts, or as a class when the clone is expanded.

v_gene: TRBV7-3
d_gene: TRBD2
j_gene: TRBJ2-3
abundance: many
CDR3nt: TGTGCCAGCAGCTTAAAGCGGGGGGGAACCTCTAGCACAGATACGCAGTATTTT
CDR3aa: CASSLKRGGTSSTDTQYF

v_gene: TRBV20-1
d_gene: NA
j_gene: TRBJ2-5
abundance: NA
CDR3nt: TGCAGTGCGAAGGGAGTTGAGGAGACCCAGTACTTC
CDR3aa: CSAKGVEETQYF

v_gene: TRBV9
d_gene: NA
j_gene: TRBJ2-7
abundance: medium-sized
CDR3nt: TGTGCCAGCAGCGTAGCCCGACAGAGCGAGCAGTACTTC
CDR3aa: CASSVARQSEQYF

v_gene: TRBV10-2
d_gene: NA
j_gene: TRBJ2-2
abundance: NA
CDR3nt: TGCGCCAGCAGCAGGGGAGGGTCGGGCACCGGGGAGCTGTTTTTT
CDR3aa: CASSRGGSGTGELFF

v_gene: TRBV10-3
d_gene: NA
j_gene: TRBJ1-4
abundance: NA
CDR3nt: TGTGCCATCAGTGCCCAGGCCCGGGCCACTAATGAAAAACTGTTTTTT
CDR3aa: CAISAQARATNEKLFF

v_gene: TRBV10-2
d_gene: TRBD1
j_gene: TRBJ2-1
abundance: few
CDR3nt: TGCGCCAGCACGGACAGGCTGGATGAGCAGTTCTTC
CDR3aa: CASTDRLDEQFF

v_gene: TRBV10-3
d_gene: TRBD2
j_gene: TRBJ2-3
abundance: NA
CDR3nt: TGTGCCAGCAGGACTAGCGGGGAGGTAGATACGCAGTATTTT
CDR3aa: CASRTSGEVDTQYF

v_gene: TRBV19
d_gene: NA
j_gene: TRBJ1-1
abundance: NA
CDR3nt: TGTGCCAGTAATGTTGGGGTCGCTGAAGCTTTCTTT
CDR3aa: CASNVGVAEAFF

v_gene: TRBV19
d_gene: TRBD1
j_gene: TRBJ2-7
abundance: NA
CDR3nt: TGTGCCAGTAGCCAGGGGGATGAGTACGAGCAGTACTTC
CDR3aa: CASSQGDEYEQYF

v_gene: TRBV2
d_gene: TRBD1
j_gene: TRBJ1-5
abundance: many
CDR3nt: TGTGCCAGCAGTGAGCGGACAGGGCTTAGCAATCAGCCCCAGCATTTT
CDR3aa: CASSERTGLSNQPQHF

v_gene: TRBV13
d_gene: NA
j_gene: TRBJ2-1
abundance: many
CDR3nt: TGTGCCAGCAGCTTAGCACGTCGGGGCGAGAGGGACAATGAGCAGTTCTTC
CDR3aa: CASSLARRGERDNEQFF

v_gene: TRBV20-1
d_gene: TRBD2
j_gene: TRBJ2-1
abundance: NA
CDR3nt: TGCAGTGCTTTAGGACTAGCGGGGACGTACTACAATGAGCAGTTCTTC
CDR3aa: CSALGLAGTYYNEQFF

v_gene: TRBV9
d_gene: NA
j_gene: TRBJ1-2
abundance: NA
CDR3nt: TGTGCCAGCAGCGTAGTGTTGGTCGGGGGGATCTATGGCTACACCTTC
CDR3aa: CASSVVLVGGIYGYTF

v_gene: TRBV19
d_gene: NA
j_gene: TRBJ1-1
abundance: NA
CDR3nt: TGTGCCAGTAGCATAGGGAGGGCTGAAGCTTTCTTT
CDR3aa: CASSIGRAEAFF

v_gene: TRBV5-1
d_gene: TRBD1
j_gene: TRBJ2-7
abundance: NA
CDR3nt: TGCGCCAGCAGCTTGGGCGGGACAGGAATTTACGAGCAGTACTTC
CDR3aa: CASSLGGTGIYEQYF

v_gene: TRBV2
d_gene: NA
j_gene: TRBJ2-3
abundance: NA
CDR3nt: TGTGCCAGCTCACCGGAGGGAAATGCAGATACGCAGTATTTT
CDR3aa: CASSPEGNADTQYF

v_gene: TRBV20-1
d_gene: NA
j_gene: TRBJ1-1
abundance: many
CDR3nt: TGCAGTGCTAGCCGGGGTTCTGAAGCTTTCTTT
CDR3aa: CSASRGSEAFF

v_gene: TRBV11-1
d_gene: NA
j_gene: TRBJ1-1
abundance: NA
CDR3nt: TGTGCCAGCAGCTTAGCTTTCTTT
CDR3aa: CASSLAFF

v_gene: TRBV28
d_gene: NA
j_gene: TRBJ1-2
abundance: many
CDR3nt: TGTGCCAGCAGTCTAGGCCGGGAGTCTAACTATGGCTACACCTTC
CDR3aa: CASSLGRESNYGYTF

v_gene: TRBV12-3/TRBV12-4
d_gene: NA
j_gene: TRBJ1-2
abundance: NA
CDR3nt: TGTGCCAGCAGTTCCAGCGGCAGGGAGAACTATGGCTACACCTTC
CDR3aa: CASSSSGRENYGYTF

v_gene: TRBV10-3
d_gene: NA
j_gene: TRBJ1-1
abundance: NA
CDR3nt: TGTGCCATCAGTGGGGAGGCTTTCTTT
CDR3aa: CAISGEAFF

v_gene: TRBV27
d_gene: TRBD2
j_gene: TRBJ2-5
abundance: few
CDR3nt: TGTGCCAGCAGGTTAGCGGGGGGCTACCAAGAGACCCAGTACTTC
CDR3aa: CASRLAGGYQETQYF

v_gene: TRBV19
d_gene: NA
j_gene: TRBJ1-3
abundance: NA
CDR3nt: TGTGCCAGTAGTATGTCCGACGTCGGTTCTGGAAACACCATATATTTT
CDR3aa: CASSMSDVGSGNTIYF

v_gene: TRBV7-2
d_gene: NA
j_gene: TRBJ2-1
abundance: many
CDR3nt: TGTGCCAGCAGCTTAGCATCAGCGGACACCCACAATGAGCAGTTCTTC
CDR3aa: CASSLASADTHNEQFF

v_gene: TRBV14
d_gene: NA
j_gene: TRBJ1-6
abundance: NA
CDR3nt: TGTGCCAGCAGCCAGAGCCTCCTTTCACCCCTCCACTTT
CDR3aa: CASSQSLLSPLHF

v_gene: TRBV12-3/TRBV12-4
d_gene: NA
j_gene: TRBJ2-3
abundance: NA
CDR3nt: TGTGCCAGCAGAGGAGAGGCAGATACGCAGTATTTT
CDR3aa: CASRGEADTQYF

v_gene: TRBV19
d_gene: TRBD1
j_gene: TRBJ1-5
abundance: NA
CDR3nt: TGTGCCAGTAGTGGGACAGGGAAGGAGACCCAGCATTTT
CDR3aa: CASSGTGKETQHF

v_gene: TRBV19
d_gene: TRBD1
j_gene: TRBJ2-7
abundance: NA
CDR3nt: TGTGCCAGTAGTATAATTGACAGGGGCTCCTACGAGCAGTACTTC
CDR3aa: CASSIIDRGSYEQYF

v_gene: TRBV18
d_gene: NA
j_gene: TRBJ2-1
abundance: NA
CDR3nt: TGTGCCAGCTCACGAGTCGAACGAGATGAGCAGTTCTTC
CDR3aa: CASSRVERDEQFF

v_gene: TRBV27
d_gene: NA
j_gene: TRBJ1-5
abundance: NA
CDR3nt: TGTGCCAGCAGTTTATACACCCAGCATTTT
CDR3aa: CASSLYTQHF

v_gene: TRBV24-1
d_gene: TRBD1
j_gene: TRBJ2-2
abundance: NA
CDR3nt: TGTGCCACCAGTGGCAAACAGGGGGCGCTGAACACCGGGGAGCTGTTTTTT
CDR3aa: CATSGKQGALNTGELFF

v_gene: TRBV15
d_gene: TRBD1
j_gene: TRBJ1-2
abundance: NA
CDR3nt: TGTGCCACCAGCAGAGATCTCAGGACAGGGCTTGATAATGGCTACACCTTC
CDR3aa: CATSRDLRTGLDNGYTF

v_gene: TRBV12-3/TRBV12-4
d_gene: NA
j_gene: TRBJ2-4
abundance: NA
CDR3nt: TGTGCCAGCAGCCGGGGGGCCAAAAACATTCAGTACTTC
CDR3aa: CASSRGAKNIQYF

v_gene: TRBV20-1
d_gene: TRBD1
j_gene: TRBJ1-1
abundance: NA
CDR3nt: TGCAGTGCTAGAGATTGGGGCAGGGGGGCGATGAACACTGAAGCTTTCTTT
CDR3aa: CSARDWGRGAMNTEAFF

v_gene: TRBV10-3
d_gene: TRBD2
j_gene: TRBJ2-3
abundance: NA
CDR3nt: TGTGCCATCAGGGGACTAGCGGATAACACAGATACGCAGTATTTT
CDR3aa: CAIRGLADNTDTQYF

v_gene: TRBV29-1
d_gene: NA
j_gene: TRBJ2-7
abundance: NA
CDR3nt: TGCAGCGCCAGGACAGTCTCCTACGAGCAGTGCTTT
CDR3aa: CSARTVSYEQCF

v_gene: TRBV20-1
d_gene: NA
j_gene: TRBJ1-2
abundance: once
CDR3nt: TGCAGTGCTAGTAGTGCCTATGGCTACACCTTC
CDR3aa: CSASSAYGYTF

v_gene: TRBV6-4
d_gene: NA
j_gene: TRBJ2-1
abundance: many
CDR3nt: TGTGCCAGCAGTCGGGACACCAACTCCTACAATGAGCAGTTCTTC
CDR3aa: CASSRDTNSYNEQFF